This paragraph covers one T cell receptor (beta chain) sequence. This entry comes from a study of T cell changes during pregnancy in multiple sclerosis. Method: immunoSEQ multiplex PCR; TCRdb's copy keeps in-frame clones and lacks some. The sample lists more than 60,000 clones, 75% to 95% seen once, with approximately 0.9% in the top ten. The CDR3 runs 15 residues. V shed 4 bases and J 1 base; nucleotides not matched to a gene: 0. In germline, CDR1 is MRHNA, CDR2 SNTAGT. This clonotype originated in a female donor with multiple sclerosis, enrolled in a pregnancy study. This sequence joins TRBV6-4 and TRBJ2-2, with 10 positions matching TRBD2. The sample consisted of peripheral blood, taken before pregnancy. Here the CDR3 reads CASSGLAGNTGELFF. CDR3 coding DNA: TGTGCCAGCAGTGGACTAGCGGGGAACACCGGGGAGCTGTTTTTT.